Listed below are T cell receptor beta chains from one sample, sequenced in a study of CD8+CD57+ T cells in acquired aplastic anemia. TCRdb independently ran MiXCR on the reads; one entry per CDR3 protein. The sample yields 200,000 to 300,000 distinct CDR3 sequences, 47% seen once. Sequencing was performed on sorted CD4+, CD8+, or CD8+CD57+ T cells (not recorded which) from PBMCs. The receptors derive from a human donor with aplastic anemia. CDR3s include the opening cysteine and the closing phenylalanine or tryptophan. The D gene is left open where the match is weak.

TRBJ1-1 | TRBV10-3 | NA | CAISESPHRDGGSTEAFF
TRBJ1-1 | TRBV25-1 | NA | CASSECLGSHTKAFF
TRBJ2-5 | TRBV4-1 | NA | CASSQTAPASSVQTQYF
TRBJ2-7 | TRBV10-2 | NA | CASSDSGTPRDEQYF
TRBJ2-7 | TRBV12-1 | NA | CASSSLWDRPSYEQYF
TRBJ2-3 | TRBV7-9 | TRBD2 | CASSVGLAGLTDTQYF
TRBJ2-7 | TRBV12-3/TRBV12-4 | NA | CASSFGSTRSYEQYF
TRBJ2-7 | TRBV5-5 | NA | CASNFVGEQYF
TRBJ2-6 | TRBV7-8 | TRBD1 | CASSSARTGTGANVLTF
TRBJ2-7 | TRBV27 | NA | CASSLSSGRGEQYF
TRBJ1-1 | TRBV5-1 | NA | CASSMDLLGTEAFF
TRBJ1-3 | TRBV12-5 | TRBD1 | CASALDRNSGNTIYF
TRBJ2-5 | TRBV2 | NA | CASSVGLLQETQYF
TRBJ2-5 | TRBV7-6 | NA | CASSLGGLRETQYF
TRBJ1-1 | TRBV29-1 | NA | CSVWQAHTEAFF
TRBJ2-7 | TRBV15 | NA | CATSRSGRMREQYF
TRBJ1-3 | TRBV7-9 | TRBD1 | CASSGQTGSGNTIYF
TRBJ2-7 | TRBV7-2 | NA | CASRVGSEQYF
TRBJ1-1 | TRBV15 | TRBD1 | CATSWDRVSEAFF
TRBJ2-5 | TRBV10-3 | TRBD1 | CASSRDRTRGTQYF
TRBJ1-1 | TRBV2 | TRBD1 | CASTTGTGGEAFF
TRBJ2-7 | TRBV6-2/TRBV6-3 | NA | CASSYTQIYEQYF
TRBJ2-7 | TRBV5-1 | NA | CASSPGQFYNEQYF
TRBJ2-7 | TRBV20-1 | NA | CSATRTSYEQYF
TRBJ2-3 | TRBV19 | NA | CASSSRGLVGTDTQYF
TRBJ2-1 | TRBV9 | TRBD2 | CASSVVSGASGSLVQFF
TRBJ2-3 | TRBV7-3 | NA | CASSLSALDTDTQYF
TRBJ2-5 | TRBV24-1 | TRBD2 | CATRGRLAGPQYF
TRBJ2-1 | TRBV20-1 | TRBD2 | CSARTSGGRNEQFF
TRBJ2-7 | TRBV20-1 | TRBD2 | CSARDPSTSGRELYEQYF
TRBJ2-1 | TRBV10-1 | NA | CASSMTVNNEQFF
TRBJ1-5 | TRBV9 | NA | CASSGGGSNQPQHF
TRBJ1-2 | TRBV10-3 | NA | CAISGYQDGYGYTF
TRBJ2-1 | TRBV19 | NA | CASSTPSAGLYNEQFF
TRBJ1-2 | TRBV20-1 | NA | CSARRGDTSYGYTF
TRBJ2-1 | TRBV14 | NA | CASSQGTEQFF
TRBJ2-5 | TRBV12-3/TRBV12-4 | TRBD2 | CASRGRRLAGKGVEQYF
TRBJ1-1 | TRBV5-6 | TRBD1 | CASSRDRIPNTEAFF
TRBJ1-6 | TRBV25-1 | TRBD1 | CASRGGQGSSYNSPLHF
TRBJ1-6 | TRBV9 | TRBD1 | CASTASGQDYSPLHF
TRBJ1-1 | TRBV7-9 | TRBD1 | CASSLAQGAGTEAFF
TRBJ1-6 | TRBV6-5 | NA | CASRTTRIISYNSPLHF
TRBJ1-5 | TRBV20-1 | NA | CSARELGSWQPQHF
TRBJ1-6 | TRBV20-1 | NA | CSARDARGGSNSPLHF
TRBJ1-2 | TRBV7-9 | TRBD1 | CASSLQGAYGYTF
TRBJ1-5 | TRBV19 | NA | CASRRTAHQPQHF
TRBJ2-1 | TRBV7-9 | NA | CASSLPRQVKSYNEQFF
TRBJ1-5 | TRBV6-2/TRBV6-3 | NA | CASSGGESNQPQHF
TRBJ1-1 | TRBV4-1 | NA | CASSQASGREAFF
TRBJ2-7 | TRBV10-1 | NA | CASSDPGQYEQYF
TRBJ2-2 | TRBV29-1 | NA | CSVRTGELFF
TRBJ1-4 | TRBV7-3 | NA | CASSFNRLEASEKLFF
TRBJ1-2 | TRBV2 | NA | CACSERLGYTF
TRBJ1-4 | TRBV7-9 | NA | CASSSGTRPTNEKLFF
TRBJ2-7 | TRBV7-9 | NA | CASSFPGLGYEQYF
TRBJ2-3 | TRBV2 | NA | CASSENPTRGGNTDTQYF
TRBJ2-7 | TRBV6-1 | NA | CASSLWGQAISYEQYF
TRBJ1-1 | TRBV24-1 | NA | CATSTGSATEAFF
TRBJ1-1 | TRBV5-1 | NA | CASSFRGRTNTEAFF